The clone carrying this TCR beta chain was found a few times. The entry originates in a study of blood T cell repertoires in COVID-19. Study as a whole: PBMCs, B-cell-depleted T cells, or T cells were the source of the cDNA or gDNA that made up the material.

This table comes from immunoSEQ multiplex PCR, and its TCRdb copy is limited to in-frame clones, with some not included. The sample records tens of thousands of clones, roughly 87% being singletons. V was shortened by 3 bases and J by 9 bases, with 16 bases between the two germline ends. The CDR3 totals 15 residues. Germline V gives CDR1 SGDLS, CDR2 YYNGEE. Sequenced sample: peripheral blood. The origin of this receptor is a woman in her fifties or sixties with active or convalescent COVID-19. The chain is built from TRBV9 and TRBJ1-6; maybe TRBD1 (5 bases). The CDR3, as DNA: TGTGCCAGCAGCGCGGAGGGGAGGGCTAGTTCACCCCTCCACTTT. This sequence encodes CASSAEGRASSPLHF.